A single sample is the source of the 29 T cell receptor beta chains below, sequenced in a study of T cells in localized non-small cell lung cancer. Generated by immunoSEQ multiplex PCR, the TCRdb table keeps only in-frame clones and is missing some. Of 64,000 or so clones listed, under 90% were seen once; the top ten hold under 2.5%. This sample comprised peripheral blood, obtained before any cancer treatment. The source is a woman aged 40-69 years with stage I lung adenocarcinoma.

V and J are TRBV5-6 and TRBJ2-2, with D maybe TRBD2 (6 bases). The germline V gene has CDR1 SGHDT and CDR2 YYEEEE. V shed 5 bases and J shed 4 bases, with 18 bases lying between them. This CDR3 contains 16 residues. CDR3 sequence reads: CASRVSGLSLTGELFF. In DNA form, the CDR3 reads TGTGCCAGCAGAGTAAGCGGGCTTTCCCTCACCGGGGAGCTGTTTTTT.

The gene calls are TRBV6-6 and TRBJ1-1, with a weak D call TRBD1 (5 bases). Trimming removed 6 bases at V and 3 bases at J, with 11 bases between. Germline CDR1 reads MNHNY; CDR2 reads SVGAGI (reference sequence). CDR3 size: 13 residues. The chain's CDR3 is CASRDRRDTEAFF. In nucleotides, the CDR3 is TGTGCCAGCAGGGACCGCAGGGACACTGAAGCTTTCTTT.

The chain joins TRBV6-5 to TRBJ1-1, with a weak D call TRBD1 (5 bases). CDR1 is MNHEY and CDR2 is SVGAGI in the germline V gene. The CDR3 is 14 residues long. The V end was cut by 5 bases, the J end by 0 bases, with 10 bases between. The DNA of the CDR3 is TGTGCCAGCAGTCCGACAGACATGAACACTGAAGCTTTCTTT. This gives the protein CASSPTDMNTEAFF.

This clone was seen just once. The rearrangement joins TRBV7-2 to TRBJ1-1, with D hard to call. The CDR3 spans 10 residues. CDR1 and CDR2 (germline): SGHTA, FQGNSA. Trimming took 4 bases from V and 3 from J, leaving 0 bases between them. The CDR3 here is CASSYTEAFF. CDR3 DNA: TGTGCCAGCAGCTACACTGAAGCTTTCTTT.

V usage is TRBV7-2 and J usage is TRBJ2-1; D unresolved. The germline V and J ends were trimmed by 5 bases and 1 base, with 6 bases remaining between them. The CDR3 has 13 amino acids. Germline V lookup: CDR1 SGHTA, CDR2 FQGNSA. The CDR3 spells CASSSQSYNEQFF. The CDR3 bases are TGTGCCAGCAGCAGCCAGTCCTACAATGAGCAGTTCTTC.

The chain carries TRBV5-1 and TRBJ2-7; D gene ambiguous. Germline CDR1 SGHRS, CDR2 YFSETQ. Trimming took 0 bases from V and 2 from J, leaving 12 bases between them. This CDR3 spans 15 amino acids. CDR3 loop: CASSLDHPGTYEQYF. In DNA form, the CDR3 reads TGCGCCAGCAGCTTGGATCACCCAGGAACCTACGAGCAGTACTTC.

This rearrangement joins TRBV7-6 to TRBJ2-4; D gene ambiguous. Trimming removed 5 bases at V and 2 bases at J, with 16 bases between. The CDR3 is made up of 16 amino acids. Germline values: CDR1 SGHVS, CDR2 FNYEAQ. In DNA form, the CDR3 reads TGTGCCAGCAGCCCCACCCCGACCTCCCCCAAAAACATTCAGTACTTC. This encodes CASSPTPTSPKNIQYF. Full variable domain (remainder filled in from reference TRBV7-6 and TRBJ2-4): GAGVSQSPRYKVTKRGQDVALRCDPISGHVSLYWYRQALGQGPEFLTYFNYEAQQDKSGLPNDRFSAERPEGSISTLTIQRTEQRDSAMYRCASSPTPTSPKNIQYFGAGTRLSVL.

The chain has TRBV19 and TRBJ2-5; D could derive from TRBD1 or TRBD2 (6 bases each). The CDR3 extends over 13 amino acids. Per germline, CDR1 LNHDA and CDR2 SQIVND (reference sequence). V was clipped by 10 bases and J by 4 bases, with 16 bases between them. Here the CDR3 DNA reads TGTGCCACGGGGGTACAGGGAGGAGAGACCCAGTACTTC. Translation: CATGVQGGETQYF.

V usage is TRBV5-1 and J usage is TRBJ2-7, with D tentatively TRBD1 (5 bases). The CDR3 contains 15 residues. Germline V gives CDR1 SGHRS, CDR2 YFSETQ. The V and J ends lost 4 bases and 3 bases respectively, with 17 bases between them. CDR3 region: CASSVQESSGYEQYF. CDR3 coding DNA: TGCGCCAGCAGCGTACAGGAGTCTTCGGGCTACGAGCAGTACTTC.

This chain links TRBV5-1 with TRBJ2-2; D ambiguous. Per germline, CDR1 SGHRS and CDR2 YFSETQ. The CDR3 has 15 residues. V gave up 2 bases and J gave up 5 bases, with 13 bases separating them. This CDR3 is CASSFDIAMTGELFF. CDR3 coding DNA: TGCGCCAGCAGCTTCGATATTGCCATGACCGGGGAGCTGTTTTTT.

This chain joins TRBV5-1 and TRBJ2-1; TRBD1 is a possible D gene (5 bases). Trimming stripped 0 bases from V and 2 bases from J, with 9 bases between. This CDR3 is built from 15 residues. Per germline, CDR1 SGHRS and CDR2 YFSETQ. The CDR3 DNA follows: TGCGCCAGCAGCTTGGGGGGCTTGGCCTACAATGAGCAGTTCTTC. Its protein is CASSLGGLAYNEQFF.

The chain is built from TRBV19 and TRBJ1-1, with D perhaps matching TRBD1 (5 bases). Looked up from germline, CDR1 is LNHDA and CDR2 is SQIVND (reference sequence). V was trimmed by 8 bases and J by 4 bases, leaving 17 bases between them. This CDR3 region has 14 residues. CDR3 region: CASRKGAGTTEAFF. The CDR3 DNA follows: TGTGCCAGTCGGAAAGGGGCAGGGACCACTGAAGCTTTCTTT.

The chain links TRBV9 to TRBJ2-7; possible D gene TRBD1, 6 bases. CDR1 is SGDLS, CDR2 YYNGEE, per germline. Trimming shortened V by 4 bases and J by 2 bases, and 13 bases separated the two germline ends. The CDR3 totals 14 residues. As DNA, the CDR3 is TGTGCCAGCAGCTCCCAGGCAGGGGCCTACGAGCAGTACTTC. This gives the protein CASSSQAGAYEQYF. The whole variable domain, filled in from reference TRBV9 and TRBJ2-7, reads DSGVTQTPKHLITATGQRVTLRCSPRSGDLSVYWYQQSLDQGLQFLIQYYNGEERAKGNILERFSAQQFPDLHSELNLSSLELGDSALYFCASSSQAGAYEQYFGPGTRLTVT.

The sample holds one count of this clone. The chain links TRBV19 to TRBJ2-1; 11 nucleotides align to TRBD2. V dropped 3 bases and J dropped 6; count of bases not matched to a gene: 13. This CDR3 has 18 residues. The germline gives CDR1 LNHDA, CDR2 SQIVND (reference sequence). The CDR3 loop is CASSMGGTLAGGGNEQFF. CDR3 DNA sequence: TGTGCCAGTAGTATGGGCGGGACCCTAGCGGGAGGCGGCAATGAGCAGTTCTTC.

The chain employs TRBV18 and TRBJ2-7; D gene unclear. The V end was cut by 6 bases, the J end by 6 bases, with 30 bases between. In germline, CDR1 is KGHSH, CDR2 LQKENI. The CDR3 loop spans 18 amino acids. The CDR3 coding sequence is TGTGCCAGCTCTCGACCTCATTACGAGCAGTACTTATCGGCCGAGCAGTACTTC. As protein: CASSRPHYEQYLSAEQYF.

V and J are TRBV28 and TRBJ2-7, with a tentative D call TRBD1 (5 bases). The CDR3 is 15 amino acids. The V gene lost 4 bases and the J gene lost 6 bases, with 19 bases spanning the gap. Germline V CDR1 and CDR2: MDHEN, SYDVKM. The chain's CDR3 is CASSSRQSVVGEQYF. The CDR3 DNA reads TGTGCCAGCAGTTCAAGACAGAGCGTGGTCGGCGAGCAGTACTTC.

The chain combines TRBV6-5 with TRBJ2-7, with 9 nucleotides matching TRBD1. The CDR3 is 14 amino acids. Trimming at V came to 1 base and at J to 5 bases, leaving 3 bases not matched to a gene. Per germline, CDR1 MNHEY and CDR2 SVGAGI. In DNA form, the CDR3 reads TGTGCCAGCAGTTACTTAACAGGGGGCGACGAGCAGTACTTC. Translating gives CASSYLTGGDEQYF.

This clone has more than one count but fewer than ten. This chain uses TRBV5-1 with TRBJ1-1; tentatively, D is TRBD1 (6 bases). The CDR3 covers 14 residues. Germline V gene sequence: CDR1 SGHRS, CDR2 YFSETQ. The V end lost 4 bases, the J end lost 1 base, and 11 bases lay between the germline ends. CDR3 coding DNA: TGCGCCAGCAGCAACGGACAGCCGAACACTGAAGCTTTCTTT. Its protein is CASSNGQPNTEAFF.

A single count supports this clone. The gene calls are TRBV11-2 and TRBJ2-5; perhaps TRBD1 as D (5 bases). This CDR3 is 13 amino acids long. Trimming shortened V by 5 bases and J by 0 bases, and 7 bases separated the two germline ends. Germline CDR1 SGHAT, CDR2 FQNNGV. The CDR3: CASSAGNQETQYF. For the CDR3, the DNA is TGTGCCAGCAGCGCAGGGAACCAAGAGACCCAGTACTTC.

This clone appeared once. This chain links TRBV6-6 with TRBJ2-1, with a tentative D call TRBD2 (6 bases). Germline assignment: CDR1 MNHNY and CDR2 SVGAGI (reference sequence). The CDR3 consists of 11 residues. Here the CDR3 reads CAHSGYNEQFF. For the CDR3, the DNA is TGTGCACACAGCGGGTACAATGAGCAGTTCTTC.

The chain uses TRBV7-3 and TRBJ2-3; TRBD2 aligns across 13 bases. The CDR3 is 15 residues long. Unmatched junction bases numbered 5, after V lost 6 bases and J lost 5 bases. The germline V gene encodes CDR1 SGHTA and CDR2 FQGTGA. The CDR3 DNA reads TGTGCCAGCAGACGCGGACTAGCGGGGGTAGATACGCAGTATTTT. Its translation is CASRRGLAGVDTQYF.

The V gene is TRBV7-3, the J gene TRBJ2-3, with D possibly being TRBD1 (6 bases). This CDR3 region has 14 residues. V gave up 2 bases and J gave up 3 bases, with 9 bases separating them. Looked up from germline, CDR1 is SGHTA and CDR2 is FQGTGA. The CDR3 loop is CASSLGGNTDTQYF. CDR3 nucleotides: TGTGCCAGCAGCTTAGGGGGCAATACAGATACGCAGTATTTT.

This clone was counted once. This rearrangement joins TRBV11-3 to TRBJ2-7; TRBD1 matches at 7 bases. The ends lost 1 base at V and 6 bases at J; junction bases unmatched: 6. Germline V gives CDR1 SGHNT, CDR2 YENEEA. The CDR3 contains 14 residues. Here the CDR3 reads CASSLVGTASEQYF. In DNA form, the CDR3 reads TGTGCCAGCAGCTTAGTGGGGACAGCCTCCGAGCAGTACTTC. The full variable domain, rest sourced from reference TRBV11-3 and TRBJ2-7, is EAGVVQSPRYKIIEKKQPVAFWCNPISGHNTLYWYLQNLGQGPELLIRYENEEAVDDSQLPKDRFSAERLKGVDSTLKIQPAELGDSAVYLCASSLVGTASEQYFGPGTRLTVT.

This chain connects TRBV28 to TRBJ1-5, with TRBD1 identical over 9 bases. Germline V gene data show CDR1 as MDHEN and CDR2 as SYDVKM. This CDR3 has 17 amino acids. The junction had 10 bases not matched to a gene; V was cut back by 5 bases and J by 2 bases. CDR3 DNA sequence: TGTGCCAGCAGTCCACCGGACAGGGGTTTGGGCAATCAGCCCCAGCATTTT. Its translation is CASSPPDRGLGNQPQHF.

The genes are TRBV5-4 and TRBJ1-5, with 7 positions matching TRBD1. This CDR3 comprises 18 residues. Germline CDR1 is SGHNT and CDR2 is YYREEE (reference sequence). J lost 2 bases, V lost 4 bases, and 15 bases had no gene match. The CDR3, as DNA: TGTGCCAGCAGCGCTGATAGACAGGGCCCTAGTTGCAATCAGCCCCAGCATTTT. Protein product: CASSADRQGPSCNQPQHF.

A word on this clone: Germline is not matched at one junction end, which may reflect a read error. This chain connects TRBV18 to TRBJ2-2; possibly TRBD1 or TRBD2 for D (5 bases each). The CDR3 loop spans 13 amino acids. Germline-derived CDR1 and CDR2 are KGHSH and LQKENI. The CDR3 spells CASSRGAAGGLFF. The CDR3 DNA reads TGTGCCAGCTCACGAGGTGCAGCTGGGGGGCTGTTTTTT.

This clone was picked up one time. Other DNA sequences within the sample encode an identical CDR3. The CDR3 sequence is CASSLRDSYGYTF. The CDR3 region has the DNA TGTGCCAGCAGCTTACGGGACAGCTATGGCTACACCTTC. The rearrangement links TRBV7-9 to TRBJ1-2; TRBD1 matches at 7 bases. The germline V gene has CDR1 SEHNR and CDR2 FQNEAQ (reference sequence). V lost 2 bases, J lost 4 bases, and 1 base stayed unmatched. This CDR3 spans 13 amino acids.

The chain is built from TRBV7-3 and TRBJ2-2, with no clear D. In germline, CDR1 is SGHTA, CDR2 FQGTGA. Trimming removed 1 base from V and 4 bases from J, with 7 bases in between. The CDR3 loop spans 14 amino acids. The CDR3 region is CASSLSSSTGELFF. CDR3 coding DNA: TGTGCCAGCAGCTTAAGTTCCTCCACCGGGGAGCTGTTTTTT.

The chain employs TRBV28 and TRBJ2-7; possible D gene TRBD1, 5 bases. Germline assignment: CDR1 MDHEN and CDR2 SYDVKM. CDR3 length equals 17 residues. The V end lost 3 bases, the J end lost 5 bases, and 23 bases lay between the germline ends. The CDR3 protein is CASSLDPSGSAEHEQYF. In nucleotides, the CDR3 is TGTGCCAGCAGTTTGGACCCTTCAGGGTCCGCCGAACACGAGCAGTACTTC.